Below, one T cell receptor (beta chain) is given with its context. Clones were read by immunoSEQ multiplex PCR, and TCRdb kept only the in-frame ones, dropping some. The sample holds roughly 19,000 clones; around 84% are singletons and the top ten take approximately 15%. The data were obtained in a study of OX40 agonist ivuxolimab in advanced cancers. Per germline, CDR1 SGHNT and CDR2 YYREEE (reference sequence). The CDR3 is 13 residues long. V lost 4 bases, J lost 7 bases, and 15 bases lay in between. This sequence was found in an adult with an advanced solid tumor such as melanoma, head and neck, liver or kidney cancer. Sequences were derived from CD4+ or CD8+ T cells sorted from blood, sampled in a trial of the OX40 agonist ivuxolimab. The chain carries TRBV5-4 and TRBJ2-7, with D unresolved. CDR3 sequence reads: CASSPDIAGEQYF. Here the CDR3 DNA reads TGTGCCAGCAGCCCGGATATTGCCGGGGAGCAGTACTTC.